A selection of T cell receptor beta chains follows, all from one sample in a study of blood T cell repertoires in COVID-19. Here immunoSEQ multiplex PCR was the method, and the copy in TCRdb shows in-frame clones only, minus some. The table records about 240,000 clones, about 89% of them present only once. The sequencing sample was made of PBMCs or T cells enriched from blood (not recorded which). The receptors originated from a man aged 40-49 years who had recovered from COVID-19. Each CDR3 is given with its conserved first and last residue. Each record gives: CDR3 protein, J gene, CDR3 length, D gene, V gene. A D gene is named only where the DNA matches it firmly.

cdr3_aa: CASSSRTAGDAEAFF; j_call: TRBJ1-1; cdr3_length: 15; d_call: -; v_call: TRBV5-1
cdr3_aa: CASSPRTWTGKNSPLHF; j_call: TRBJ1-6; cdr3_length: 17; d_call: TRBD1; v_call: TRBV16
cdr3_aa: CASSRDTGTEGEKLFF; j_call: TRBJ1-4; cdr3_length: 16; d_call: TRBD1; v_call: TRBV5-1
cdr3_aa: CASSSLGGQPQHF; j_call: TRBJ1-5; cdr3_length: 13; d_call: -; v_call: TRBV10-2
cdr3_aa: CASSQDPQGNFFYEQYF; j_call: TRBJ2-7; cdr3_length: 17; d_call: -; v_call: TRBV4-2
cdr3_aa: CASSLEASGIGDTQYF; j_call: TRBJ2-3; cdr3_length: 16; d_call: TRBD2; v_call: TRBV7-2
cdr3_aa: CASSHQGVEETQYF; j_call: TRBJ2-5; cdr3_length: 14; d_call: -; v_call: TRBV11-2
cdr3_aa: CASSRFGTGGGEKLFF; j_call: TRBJ1-4; cdr3_length: 16; d_call: TRBD1; v_call: TRBV14
cdr3_aa: CASSVATGQAYNEQFF; j_call: TRBJ2-1; cdr3_length: 16; d_call: -; v_call: TRBV9
cdr3_aa: CASSPRTGRTATDTQYF; j_call: TRBJ2-3; cdr3_length: 17; d_call: TRBD1; v_call: TRBV7-7
cdr3_aa: CASSTGGNQETQYF; j_call: TRBJ2-5; cdr3_length: 14; d_call: TRBD2; v_call: TRBV6-5
cdr3_aa: CASSKGGGTSSYEQYF; j_call: TRBJ2-7; cdr3_length: 16; d_call: TRBD2; v_call: TRBV7-3
cdr3_aa: CASSSTPENTEAFF; j_call: TRBJ1-1; cdr3_length: 14; d_call: -; v_call: TRBV7-3
cdr3_aa: CASILQGKGNSPLHF; j_call: TRBJ1-6; cdr3_length: 15; d_call: TRBD1; v_call: TRBV6-5
cdr3_aa: CASSQAIIGDTQYF; j_call: TRBJ2-3; cdr3_length: 14; d_call: -; v_call: TRBV4-3
cdr3_aa: CASSPGLATDTQYF; j_call: TRBJ2-3; cdr3_length: 14; d_call: TRBD2; v_call: TRBV6-5
cdr3_aa: CTSSHTTFSGSKYNEQFF; j_call: TRBJ2-1; cdr3_length: 18; d_call: -; v_call: TRBV1
cdr3_aa: CASSQWDRNTEAFF; j_call: TRBJ1-1; cdr3_length: 14; d_call: TRBD1; v_call: TRBV3-1/TRBV3-2